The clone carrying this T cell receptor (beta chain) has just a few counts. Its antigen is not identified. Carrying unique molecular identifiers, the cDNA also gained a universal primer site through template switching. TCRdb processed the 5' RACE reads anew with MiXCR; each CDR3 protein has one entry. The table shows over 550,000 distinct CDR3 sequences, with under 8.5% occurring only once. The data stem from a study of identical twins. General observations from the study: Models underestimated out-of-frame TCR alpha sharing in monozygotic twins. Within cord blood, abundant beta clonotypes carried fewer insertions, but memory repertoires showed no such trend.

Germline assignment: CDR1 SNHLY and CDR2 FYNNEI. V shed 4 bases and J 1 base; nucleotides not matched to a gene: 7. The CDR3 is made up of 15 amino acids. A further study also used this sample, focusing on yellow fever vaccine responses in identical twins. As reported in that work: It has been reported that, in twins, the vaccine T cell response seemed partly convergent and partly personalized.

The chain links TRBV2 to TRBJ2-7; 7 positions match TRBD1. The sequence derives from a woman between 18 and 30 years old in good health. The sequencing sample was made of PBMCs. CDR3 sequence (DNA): TGTGCCAGCAGTGGGGCCGGGACAGCATCCTACGAGCAGTACTTC. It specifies CASSGAGTASYEQYF.